This T cell receptor (beta chain) was found in a study of cytomegalovirus exposure and HLA in healthy donors. Researchers ran the PCR with 60 Vbeta and 13 Jbeta primers. Per the original data handling: Unique TCR beta chains numbered 80 million to 95 million in a later analysis, with roughly 10 million shared. The repertoire was sequenced with immunoSEQ multiplex PCR; TCRdb's copy has only in-frame clones and lacks some. Clonal size and the V and J genes are those of that table, whereas D and trimming came from the DNA. The sample includes 220,000 or so clones, roughly three quarters seen only once; the top ten take about 1.5%. Unmatched junction bases numbered 7, after V lost 6 bases and J lost 3 bases. This CDR3 has 15 amino acids. The germline CDR1 and CDR2 sequences are MNHEY and SMNVEV (reference sequence). A few counts support this clone.

The source material was PBMCs. The source is a man aged 50-59 years in good health and CMV-seronegative. This rearrangement joins TRBV27 to TRBJ1-5; 8 bases are a match to TRBD1. CDR3 region: CASSQGTGFNQPQHF. The CDR3 DNA sequence: TGTGCCAGCAGCCAGGGGACAGGCTTCAATCAGCCCCAGCATTTT.